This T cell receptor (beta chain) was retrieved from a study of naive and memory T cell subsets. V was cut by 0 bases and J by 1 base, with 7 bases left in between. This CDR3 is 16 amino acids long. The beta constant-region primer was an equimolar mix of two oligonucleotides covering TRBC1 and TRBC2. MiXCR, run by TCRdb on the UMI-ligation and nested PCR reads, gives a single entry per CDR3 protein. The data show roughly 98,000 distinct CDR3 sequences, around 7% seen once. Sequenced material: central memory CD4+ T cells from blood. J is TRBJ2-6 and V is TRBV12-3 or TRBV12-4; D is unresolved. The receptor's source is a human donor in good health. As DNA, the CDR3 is TGTGCCAGCAGTTTAGCGGGCAAGTCTGGGGCCAACGTCCTGACTTTC. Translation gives CASSLAGKSGANVLTF.